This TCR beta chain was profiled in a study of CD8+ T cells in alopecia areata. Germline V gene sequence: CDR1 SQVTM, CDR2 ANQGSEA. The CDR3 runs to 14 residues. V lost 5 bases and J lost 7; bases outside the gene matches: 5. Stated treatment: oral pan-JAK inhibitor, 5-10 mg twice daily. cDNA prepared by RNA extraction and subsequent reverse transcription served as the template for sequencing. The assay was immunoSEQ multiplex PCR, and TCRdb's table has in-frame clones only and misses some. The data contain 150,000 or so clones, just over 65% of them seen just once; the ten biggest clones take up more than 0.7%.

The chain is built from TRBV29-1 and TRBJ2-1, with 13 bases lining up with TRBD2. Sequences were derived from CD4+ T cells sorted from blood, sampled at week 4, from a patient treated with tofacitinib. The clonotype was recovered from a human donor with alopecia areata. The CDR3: CSVRGLAGLNEQFF. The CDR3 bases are TGCAGCGTTCGGGGACTAGCGGGGTTGAATGAGCAGTTCTTC.